This TCR beta chain is drawn from a study of identical twins' blood T cells. V shed 3 bases and J shed 0 bases, with 8 bases lying between them. In germline, CDR1 is MNHEY, CDR2 SMNVEV (reference sequence). The CDR3 contains 15 residues. General study results and limits: Top TCRbeta clonotypes were shared more with twin than unrelated donors. Shared CDR3 clonotype counts tracked mainly the product of cloneset sizes.

Concerning this clonotype: The antigen is undetermined.

Per the authors' pipeline: Clonotypes per individual ranged from about 85,000 to nearly 500,000. TCRdb reprocessed the 5' RACE reads with MiXCR, giving one entry per CDR3 protein. For this entry, the V and J calls and clone size follow TCRdb and not the study's own pipeline. The sample consists of 300,000 to 450,000 distinct CDR3 sequences, approximately 30% of them appearing once. This sequence joins TRBV27 and TRBJ1-4; D not resolved. The clonotype comes from a woman between 18 and 50 years old in good health. The source material was PBMCs. Here the CDR3 reads CASSFRSATNEKLFF. The CDR3 coding sequence is TGTGCCAGCAGTTTCAGGAGTGCAACTAATGAAAAACTGTTTTTT.